The 18 T cell receptor beta chains reported below all come from one sample, sequenced in a study of T cell responses to AZD1222 COVID-19 vaccine. Data came from immunoSEQ multiplex PCR; TCRdb stores just in-frame clones and leaves some out. The table lists about 120,000 clones, 88% of them singletons, with 2.4% in the top ten. The material sequenced was peripheral blood, taken on day 0 of AZD1222 vaccination. These receptors originate from an adult in good health.

Regarding this clone: The sample has other DNA sequences that encode this CDR3 too. V gene TRBV28 combines with J gene TRBJ2-5; perhaps TRBD2 as D (5 bases). CDR1 and CDR2 from the germline V gene are MDHEN and SYDVKM. V lost 2 bases, J lost 7 bases, and 5 bases lay in between. The CDR3 extends over 11 amino acids. The CDR3: CASSLGGTQYF. The CDR3, as DNA: TGTGCCAGCAGTTTAGGAGGGACCCAGTACTTC.

The chain recombines TRBV6-2 or TRBV6-3 with TRBJ1-4; TRBD1 might be the D (5 bases). The germline V and J ends were trimmed by 0 bases and 7 bases, with 6 bases remaining between them. The CDR3 is 13 residues long. Germline V CDR1 and CDR2: MNHEY, SVGEGT. CDR3 nucleotide sequence: TGTGCCAGCAGTTACTCGCAGGGTGAAAAACTGTTTTTT. Translated, it gives CASSYSQGEKLFF.

This clone has just one count. The chain recombines TRBV10-3 with TRBJ1-6; D not certain. V was trimmed by 11 bases and J by 5 bases, leaving 13 bases between them. This CDR3 has 13 amino acids. Per germline, CDR1 ENHRY and CDR2 SYGVKD. The DNA for the CDR3 is TGTGCCTCGTCCGGGGATAATAATTCACCCCTCCACTTT. Translated, it gives CASSGDNNSPLHF.

The rearrangement uses TRBV28 and TRBJ1-4, with D possibly matching TRBD1 (5 bases). Trimming stripped 2 bases from V and 0 bases from J, with 10 bases between. CDR1 MDHEN and CDR2 SYDVKM come from the germline V gene. The CDR3 loop spans 16 amino acids. The CDR3 coding sequence is TGTGCCAGCAGTTTAATTGGGGGTGCAACTAATGAAAAACTGTTTTTT. It is translated as CASSLIGGATNEKLFF.

The chain is built from TRBV2 and TRBJ2-1; 10 bases agree with TRBD1. This CDR3 has 18 residues. V was pared by 6 bases and J by 6 bases, with 17 bases of the junction left unmatched. CDR1 is SNHLY and CDR2 is FYNNEI in the germline V gene. The CDR3 coding sequence is TGTGCCAGCAGCCAAAGGCGGGAGTGGGACAGGGGCGTCAATGAGCAGTTCTTC. This gives the protein CASSQRREWDRGVNEQFF.

The rearrangement joins TRBV5-4 to TRBJ1-1, with a possible D match to TRBD1 (5 bases). Germline CDR1 and CDR2: SGHNT and YYREEE (reference sequence). Trimming pared 6 bases from V and 5 bases from J, leaving 17 bases between. The length of the CDR3 is 14 residues. The CDR3 is CASTLWGRGTEAFF. CDR3 DNA sequence: TGTGCCAGCACCCTCTGGGGGAGAGGGACTGAAGCTTTCTTT.

The chain has TRBV7-8 and TRBJ1-6; D is ambiguous. The CDR3 contains 18 residues. In germline, CDR1 is SGHVS, CDR2 FQNEAQ. The V end was cut by 3 bases, the J end by 11 bases, with 26 bases between. This CDR3 is CASSFSAVAVGGSPPLHF. The CDR3 region has the DNA TGTGCCAGCAGCTTTTCTGCGGTCGCGGTGGGAGGTAGTCCACCCCTCCACTTT.

In its sample, this clone was seen once. V usage is TRBV5-1 and J usage is TRBJ2-1; D might be TRBD1 (6 bases). Trimming pared 4 bases from V and 5 bases from J, leaving 16 bases between. Germline CDR1 and CDR2: SGHRS and YFSETQ. The CDR3 is 15 amino acids. CDR3 sequence reads: CASSLEPGVHNEQFF. The CDR3 DNA is TGCGCCAGCAGCCTTGAGCCAGGGGTTCACAATGAGCAGTTCTTC.

The chain has TRBV11-3 and TRBJ2-1; 9 bases match TRBD2. CDR3 length equals 16 residues. Germline CDR1 and CDR2: SGHNT and YENEEA. The J segment lost 0 bases and the V segment lost 4 bases, leaving 4 bases of the junction unmatched. CDR3 coding DNA: TGTGCCAGCAGCTCCGCGGGACTAGCCTCCTACAATGAGCAGTTCTTC. Translated: CASSSAGLASYNEQFF.

V is TRBV11-3 and J is TRBJ1-3; D call uncertain. Trimming cost V 0 bases and J 2 bases, with 8 bases left between them. The CDR3 is 15 residues long. Germline CDR1 is SGHNT and CDR2 is YENEEA. CDR3 amino acids: CASSLDFGPGNTIYF. CDR3 nucleotide sequence: TGTGCCAGCAGCTTAGATTTCGGACCTGGAAACACCATATATTTT.

The chain has TRBV28 and TRBJ2-7, with 8 nucleotides matching TRBD2. This CDR3 is built from 17 residues. After removal of 5 bases from V and 1 base from J, the junction contained 13 bases not matched to a gene. Germline CDR1 and CDR2: MDHEN and SYDVKM. For the CDR3, the DNA is TGTGCCAGCAGTCCCCTGCCACTAGCGGATTATTCCTACGAGCAGTACTTC. This gives the protein CASSPLPLADYSYEQYF.

V gene TRBV19 combines with J gene TRBJ2-7; D may be TRBD2 (6 bases). CDR1 LNHDA and CDR2 SQIVND come from the germline V gene (reference sequence). This CDR3 is 14 amino acids long. Trimming cost V 3 bases and J 5 bases, with 14 bases left between them. CDR3 coding DNA: TGTGCCAGTAGTATTGAGGGAGGTCGCAACGAGCAGTACTTC. It codes for CASSIEGGRNEQYF.

The chain recombines TRBV5-1 with TRBJ1-2; the D is unclear. This CDR3 has 13 residues. The V gene lost 0 bases and the J gene lost 8 bases, with 11 bases spanning the gap. Germline assignment: CDR1 SGHRS and CDR2 YFSETQ. The CDR3 sequence: CASSLEGRPGYTF. CDR3 DNA: TGCGCCAGCAGCTTGGAGGGCAGGCCCGGCTACACCTTC.

The rearrangement joins TRBV28 to TRBJ2-5; D is ambiguous. Germline V CDR1 and CDR2: MDHEN, SYDVKM. The CDR3 runs to 11 residues. Trimming shortened V by 6 bases and J by 7 bases, and 9 bases separated the two germline ends. CDR3 protein: CASSPMRTQYF. As DNA, the CDR3 is TGTGCCAGCAGCCCGATGCGGACCCAGTACTTC.

The chain carries TRBV16 and TRBJ2-3; D gene uncertain. The CDR3 spans 16 residues. Germline CDR1 and CDR2: KGHSY and FQNENV. V shed 0 bases and J shed 5 bases, with 15 bases lying between them. CDR3 DNA: TGTGCCAGCAGCCAATCGGCGAGATTGTTAGGAGATACGCAGTATTTT. Protein sequence: CASSQSARLLGDTQYF.

The chain couples TRBV6-5 to TRBJ2-1, with 12 bases matching TRBD2. Germline V CDR1 and CDR2: MNHEY, SVGAGI. V was pared by 6 bases and J by 6 bases, with 0 bases of the junction left unmatched. The CDR3 runs to 13 residues. The CDR3 protein is CASRTSGSNEQFF. The CDR3 nucleotides are TGTGCCAGCAGGACTAGCGGGAGCAATGAGCAGTTCTTC.

The chain is built from TRBV7-3 and TRBJ2-1; D gene unclear. Per germline, CDR1 SGHTA and CDR2 FQGTGA. V lost 5 bases, J lost 4 bases, and 6 bases lay in between. This CDR3 is 12 amino acids long. The CDR3 spells CASSQDYNEQFF. In nucleotides, the CDR3 is TGTGCCAGCAGCCAAGATTACAATGAGCAGTTCTTC.

The CDR3 spells CASRLAGGTGELFF. The CDR3 DNA reads TGTGCCAGCCGACTAGCGGGAGGAACCGGGGAGCTGTTTTTT. The chain is built from TRBV7-3 and TRBJ2-2; TRBD2 aligns across 13 bases. CDR3 length: 14 residues. Germline V gives CDR1 SGHTA, CDR2 FQGTGA. The V segment lost 8 bases and the J segment 5 bases; nucleotides outside the gene matches: 2.